This TCR beta chain was profiled in a study of technical replicates of blood from a handful of donors. Here immunoSEQ multiplex PCR was the method, and the copy in TCRdb shows in-frame clones only, minus some. The data show some 82,000 clones, roughly 93% seen once. Germline V gene sequence: CDR1 WNHNN, CDR2 SYGVQD (reference sequence). Losses at the gene ends were 9 bases for V and 0 bases for J; bases not matched to a gene: 5. CDR3 length: 14 residues. This receptor was taken from a human donor in good health. This sequence joins TRBV10-1 and TRBJ2-3, with 8 bases that match TRBD2. The sequenced material came from T cells isolated from PBMCs. This chain's CDR3 is CARITSGSTDTQYF. The CDR3 DNA is TGCGCCAGGATAACTAGCGGAAGCACAGATACGCAGTATTTT.